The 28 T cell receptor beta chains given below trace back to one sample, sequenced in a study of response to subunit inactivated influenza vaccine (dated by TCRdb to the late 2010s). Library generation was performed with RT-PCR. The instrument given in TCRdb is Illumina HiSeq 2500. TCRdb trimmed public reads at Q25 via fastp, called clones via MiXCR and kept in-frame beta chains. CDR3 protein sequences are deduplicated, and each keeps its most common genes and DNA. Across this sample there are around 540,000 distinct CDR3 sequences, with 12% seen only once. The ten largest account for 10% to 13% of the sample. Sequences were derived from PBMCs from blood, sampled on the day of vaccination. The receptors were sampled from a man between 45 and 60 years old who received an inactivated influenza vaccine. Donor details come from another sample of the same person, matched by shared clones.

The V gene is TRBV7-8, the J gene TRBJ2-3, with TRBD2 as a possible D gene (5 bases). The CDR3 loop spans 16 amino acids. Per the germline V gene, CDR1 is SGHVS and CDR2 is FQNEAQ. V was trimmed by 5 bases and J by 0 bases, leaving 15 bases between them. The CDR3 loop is CASSPVSSGSTDTQYF. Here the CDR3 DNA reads TGTGCCAGCAGCCCCGTTTCGAGCGGTAGCACAGATACGCAGTATTTT.

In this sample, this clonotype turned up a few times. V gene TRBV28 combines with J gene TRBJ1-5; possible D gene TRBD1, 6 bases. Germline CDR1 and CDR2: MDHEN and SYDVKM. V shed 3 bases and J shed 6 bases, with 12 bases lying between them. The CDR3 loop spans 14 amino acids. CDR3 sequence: CASSFAGASQPQHF. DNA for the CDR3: TGTGCCAGCAGTTTCGCAGGGGCAAGTCAGCCCCAGCATTTT.

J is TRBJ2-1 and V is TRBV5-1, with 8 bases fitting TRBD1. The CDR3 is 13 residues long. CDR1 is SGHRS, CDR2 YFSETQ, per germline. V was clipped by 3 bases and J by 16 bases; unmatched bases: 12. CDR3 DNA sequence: TGCGCCAGCAGCTCGGACAGGGTGGAGTTGTCTTTCTTC. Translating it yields CASSSDRVELSFF.

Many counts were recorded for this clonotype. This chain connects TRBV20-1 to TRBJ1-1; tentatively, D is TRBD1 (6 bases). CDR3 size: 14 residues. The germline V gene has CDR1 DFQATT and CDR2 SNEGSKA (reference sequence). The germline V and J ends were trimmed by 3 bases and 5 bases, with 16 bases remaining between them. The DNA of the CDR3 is TGCAGTGCTAGCCGGGGTGGCAGGGGAACTGAAGCTTTCTTT. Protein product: CSASRGGRGTEAFF.

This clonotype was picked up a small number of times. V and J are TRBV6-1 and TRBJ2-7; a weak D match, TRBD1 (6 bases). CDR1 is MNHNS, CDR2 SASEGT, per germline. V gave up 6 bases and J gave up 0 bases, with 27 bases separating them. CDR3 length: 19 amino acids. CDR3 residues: CASSRLSVRQARSSYEQYF. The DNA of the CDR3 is TGTGCCAGCAGCCGATTGTCGGTAAGACAGGCTAGGAGCTCCTACGAGCAGTACTTC.

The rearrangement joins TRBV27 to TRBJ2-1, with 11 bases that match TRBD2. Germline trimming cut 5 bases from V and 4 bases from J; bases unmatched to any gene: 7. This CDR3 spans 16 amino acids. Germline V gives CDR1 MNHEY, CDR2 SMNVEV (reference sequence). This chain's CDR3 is CASSKRLAGTYNEQFF. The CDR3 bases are TGTGCCAGCAGTAAAAGACTAGCGGGAACATACAATGAGCAGTTCTTC.

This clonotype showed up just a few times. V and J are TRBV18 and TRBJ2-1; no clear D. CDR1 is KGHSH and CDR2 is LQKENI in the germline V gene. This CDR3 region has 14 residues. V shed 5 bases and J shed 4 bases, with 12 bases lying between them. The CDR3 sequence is CASSSNQGYNEQFF. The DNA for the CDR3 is TGTGCCAGCTCATCGAACCAAGGGTACAATGAGCAGTTCTTC.

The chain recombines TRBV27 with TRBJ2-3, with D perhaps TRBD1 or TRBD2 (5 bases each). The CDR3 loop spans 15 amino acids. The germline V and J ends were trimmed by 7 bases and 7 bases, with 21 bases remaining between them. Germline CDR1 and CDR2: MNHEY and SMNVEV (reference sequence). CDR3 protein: CASTPDRGRDNTQYF. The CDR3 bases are TGTGCCAGCACCCCCGATCGGGGACGAGATAATACGCAGTATTTT.

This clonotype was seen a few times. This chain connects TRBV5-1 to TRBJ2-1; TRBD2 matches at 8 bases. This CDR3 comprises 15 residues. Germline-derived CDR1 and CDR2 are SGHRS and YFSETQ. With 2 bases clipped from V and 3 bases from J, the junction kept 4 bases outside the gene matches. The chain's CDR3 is CASSLLAELYNEQFF. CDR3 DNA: TGCGCCAGCAGCTTACTAGCGGAACTCTACAATGAGCAGTTCTTC.

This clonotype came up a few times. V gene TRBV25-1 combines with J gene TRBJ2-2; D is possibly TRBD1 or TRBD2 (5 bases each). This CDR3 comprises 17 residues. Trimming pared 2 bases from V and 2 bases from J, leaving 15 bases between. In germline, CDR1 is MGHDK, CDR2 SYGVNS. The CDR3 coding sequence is TGTGCCAGCAGTGAAACCCTCTGGGGACCAAACACCGGGGAGCTGTTTTTT. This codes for CASSETLWGPNTGELFF.

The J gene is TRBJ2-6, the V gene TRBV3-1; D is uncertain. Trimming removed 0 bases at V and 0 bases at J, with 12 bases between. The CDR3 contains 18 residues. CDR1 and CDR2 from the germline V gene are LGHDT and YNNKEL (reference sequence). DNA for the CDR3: TGTGCCAGCAGCCAAGATAGGATAAACCCCTCTGGGGCCAACGTCCTGACTTTC. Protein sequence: CASSQDRINPSGANVLTF.

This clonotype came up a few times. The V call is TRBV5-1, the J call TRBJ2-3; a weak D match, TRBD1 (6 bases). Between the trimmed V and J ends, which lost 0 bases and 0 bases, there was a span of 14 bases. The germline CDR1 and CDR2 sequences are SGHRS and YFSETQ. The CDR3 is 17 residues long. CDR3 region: CASSLGIGQFSTDTQYF. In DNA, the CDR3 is TGCGCCAGCAGCTTGGGTATAGGACAGTTTAGCACAGATACGCAGTATTTT.

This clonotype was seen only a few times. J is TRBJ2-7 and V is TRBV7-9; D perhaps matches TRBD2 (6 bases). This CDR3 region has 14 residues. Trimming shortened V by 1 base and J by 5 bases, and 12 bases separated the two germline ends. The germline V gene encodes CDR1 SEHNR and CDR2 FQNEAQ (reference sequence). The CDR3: CASSLVSGEDEQYF. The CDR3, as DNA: TGTGCCAGCAGCTTAGTGAGTGGGGAGGACGAGCAGTACTTC.

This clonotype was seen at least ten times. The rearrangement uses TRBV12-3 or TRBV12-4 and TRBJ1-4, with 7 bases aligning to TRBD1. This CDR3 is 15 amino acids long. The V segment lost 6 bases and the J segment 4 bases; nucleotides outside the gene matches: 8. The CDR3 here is CASRTGTVDNEKLFF. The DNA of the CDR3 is TGTGCCAGCAGGACTGGGACAGTTGATAATGAAAAACTGTTTTTT.

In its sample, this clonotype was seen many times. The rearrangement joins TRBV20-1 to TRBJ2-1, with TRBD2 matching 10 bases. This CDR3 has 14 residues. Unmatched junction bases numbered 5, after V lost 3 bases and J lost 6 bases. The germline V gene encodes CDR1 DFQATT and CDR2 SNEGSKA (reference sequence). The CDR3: CSASLAGVSNEQFF. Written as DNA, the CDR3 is TGCAGTGCTAGTCTAGCGGGAGTTTCCAATGAGCAGTTCTTC.

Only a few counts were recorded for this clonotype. The CDR3 region has the DNA TGTGCCAGCAGTGGACAGGGGTCAAGCTTGAACACTGAAGCTTTCTTT. Amino acids: CASSGQGSSLNTEAFF. The chain joins TRBV6-1 to TRBJ1-1; 8 bases are shared with TRBD1. This CDR3 has 16 amino acids. Trimming removed 4 bases from V and 0 bases from J; junction bases left unmatched: 7. Germline-derived CDR1 and CDR2 are MNHNS and SASEGT.

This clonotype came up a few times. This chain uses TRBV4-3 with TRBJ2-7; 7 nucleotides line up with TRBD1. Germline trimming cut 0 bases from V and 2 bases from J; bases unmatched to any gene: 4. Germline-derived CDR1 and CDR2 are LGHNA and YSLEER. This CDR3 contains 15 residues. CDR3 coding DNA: TGCGCCAGCAGCCAAGATTCGCAGGGGGCCTACGAGCAGTACTTC. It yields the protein CASSQDSQGAYEQYF.

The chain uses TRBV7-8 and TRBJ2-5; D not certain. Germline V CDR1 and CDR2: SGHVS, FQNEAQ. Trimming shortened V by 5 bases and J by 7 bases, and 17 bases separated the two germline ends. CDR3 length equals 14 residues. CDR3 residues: CASSPSRMPRTQYF. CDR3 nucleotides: TGTGCCAGCAGCCCCTCCCGAATGCCTCGGACCCAGTACTTC.

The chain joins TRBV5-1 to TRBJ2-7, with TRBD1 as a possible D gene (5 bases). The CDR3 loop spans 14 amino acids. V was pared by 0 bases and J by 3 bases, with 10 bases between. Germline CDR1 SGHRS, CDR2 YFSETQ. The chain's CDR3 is CASSLADRDYEQYF. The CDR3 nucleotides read TGCGCCAGCAGCTTGGCCGACAGAGACTACGAGCAGTACTTC.

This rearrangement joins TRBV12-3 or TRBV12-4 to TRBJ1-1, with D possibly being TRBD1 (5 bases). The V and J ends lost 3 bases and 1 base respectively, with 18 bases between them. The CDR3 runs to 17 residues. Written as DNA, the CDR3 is TGTGCCAGCAGTTTTACCGGGTGGGGCAGAAGGAACACTGAAGCTTTCTTT. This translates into CASSFTGWGRRNTEAFF.

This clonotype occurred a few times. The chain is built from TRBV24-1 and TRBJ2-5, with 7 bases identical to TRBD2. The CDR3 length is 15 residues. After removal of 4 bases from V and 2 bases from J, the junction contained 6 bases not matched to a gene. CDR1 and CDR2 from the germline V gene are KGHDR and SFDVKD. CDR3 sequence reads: CATSDSLAVQETQYF. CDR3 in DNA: TGTGCCACCAGTGACTCTCTAGCGGTACAAGAGACCCAGTACTTC.

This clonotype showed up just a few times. The CDR3 is CASRRQRKETQYF. The CDR3 DNA reads TGTGCCAGCAGGAGGCAGCGGAAAGAGACCCAGTACTTC. The chain links TRBV2 to TRBJ2-5; maybe TRBD2 (5 bases). This CDR3 contains 13 residues. Germline V lookup: CDR1 SNHLY, CDR2 FYNNEI. Between the trimmed V and J ends, which lost 6 bases and 3 bases, there was a span of 11 bases.

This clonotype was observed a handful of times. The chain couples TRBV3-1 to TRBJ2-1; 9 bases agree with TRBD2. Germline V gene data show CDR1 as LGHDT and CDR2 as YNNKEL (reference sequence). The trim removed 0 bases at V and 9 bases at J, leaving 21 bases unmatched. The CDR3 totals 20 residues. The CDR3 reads CASSQEGGSAGGSEWGEQFF. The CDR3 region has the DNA TGTGCCAGCAGCCAAGAGGGCGGGTCGGCGGGAGGGTCTGAGTGGGGTGAGCAGTTCTTC.

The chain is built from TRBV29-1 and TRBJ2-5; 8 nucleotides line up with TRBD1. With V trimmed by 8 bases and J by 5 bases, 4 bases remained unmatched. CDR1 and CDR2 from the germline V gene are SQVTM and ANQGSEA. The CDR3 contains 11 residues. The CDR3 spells CSTRTGETQYF. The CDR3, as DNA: TGCAGCACCCGGACAGGGGAGACCCAGTACTTC.

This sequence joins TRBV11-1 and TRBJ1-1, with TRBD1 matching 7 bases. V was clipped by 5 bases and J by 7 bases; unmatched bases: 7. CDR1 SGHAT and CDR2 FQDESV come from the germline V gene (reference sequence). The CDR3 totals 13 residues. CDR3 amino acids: CASSKGTASEAFF. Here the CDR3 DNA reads TGTGCCAGCAGCAAAGGGACAGCCAGTGAAGCTTTCTTT.

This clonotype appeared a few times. The DNA for the CDR3 is TGCAGCGTTGATAGCCAGGGGCGCACCGGGGAGCTGTTTTTT. Its protein is CSVDSQGRTGELFF. The J gene is TRBJ2-2, the V gene TRBV29-1, with D perhaps TRBD1 (6 bases). This CDR3 contains 14 residues. From germline, CDR1 is SQVTM and CDR2 ANQGSEA. Deletions cut 3 bases from V and 4 bases from J, with 12 bases between.

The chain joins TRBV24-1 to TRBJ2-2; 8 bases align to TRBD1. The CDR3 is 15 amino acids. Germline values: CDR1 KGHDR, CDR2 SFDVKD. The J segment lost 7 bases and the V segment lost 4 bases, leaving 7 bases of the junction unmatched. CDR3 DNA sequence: TGTGCCACCAGTGACCTACAGGGGGTGAGCGGGGAGCTGTTTTTT. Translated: CATSDLQGVSGELFF.

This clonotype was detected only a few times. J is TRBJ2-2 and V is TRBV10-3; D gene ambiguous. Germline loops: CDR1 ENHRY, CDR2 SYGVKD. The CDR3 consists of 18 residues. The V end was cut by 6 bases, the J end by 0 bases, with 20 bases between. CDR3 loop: CAISGPPDGTPNTGELFF. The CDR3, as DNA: TGTGCCATCAGCGGACCCCCGGACGGAACCCCGAACACCGGGGAGCTGTTTTTT.